Each of the 8 T cell receptor beta chains below was sequenced from the same sample in a study of siplizumab effects on memory and regulatory T cells. Only in-frame clones appear in the TCRdb table, and some are missing; sequencing was by immunoSEQ multiplex PCR. The sample has roughly 50,000 clones, roughly 87% seen once; the top ten hold 0.35%. The sequencing sample was made of naive CD8+ T cells sorted from blood. The receptor set was obtained from a human donor in good health.

This rearrangement joins TRBV23-1 to TRBJ2-3; the match to TRBD2 covers 7 bases. TRBV23-1 is annotated as an ORF whose role is uncertain. V trimming: 2 bases; J trimming: 5 bases; junction bases outside the gene matches: 4. The CDR3 consists of 14 residues. In nucleotides, the CDR3 is TGCGCCAGCAGTCAAAGCGGGAAGGAAGATACGCAGTATTTT. Protein sequence: CASSQSGKEDTQYF.

This clone was found once. This sequence joins TRBV4-1 and TRBJ2-7; 7 positions agree with TRBD2. The CDR3 is made up of 17 amino acids. Germline CDR1 and CDR2: MGHRA and YSYEKL. The V gene end was trimmed by 0 bases and the J gene end by 0 bases; junction bases not matched to a gene: 8. CDR3 in amino acids: CASSQDPFGGDSYEQYF. The CDR3 coding sequence is TGCGCCAGCAGCCAAGATCCCTTTGGGGGGGACTCCTACGAGCAGTACTTC.

The J gene is TRBJ2-3, the V gene TRBV7-9; 7 nucleotides line up with TRBD2. This CDR3 contains 15 residues. J was trimmed by 3 bases and V by 5 bases; bases with no gene match: 8. Germline V gene data show CDR1 as SEHNR and CDR2 as FQNEAQ (reference sequence). Here the CDR3 DNA reads TGTGCCAGCAGCCATGCGCGCGGGAGTACAGATACGCAGTATTTT. Translated, it gives CASSHARGSTDTQYF.

The chain has TRBV7-2 and TRBJ1-1, with D possibly TRBD1 on 6 matching bases. Germline CDR1 and CDR2: SGHTA and FQGNSA. Trimming removed 5 bases at V and 1 base at J, with 14 bases between. The CDR3 is made up of 15 amino acids. CDR3 region: CASSLNLGQNTEAFF. The CDR3 DNA is TGTGCCAGCAGCCTAAATCTGGGACAGAACACTGAAGCTTTCTTT.

The rearrangement joins TRBV13 to TRBJ2-5; D is undetermined. Trimming pared 2 bases from V and 3 bases from J, leaving 7 bases between. The CDR3 extends over 13 amino acids. Looked up from germline, CDR1 is PRHDT and CDR2 is FYEKMQ (reference sequence). The CDR3 bases are TGTGCCAGCAGCTTAAGAGCAGAAGAGACCCAGTACTTC. Amino acid sequence: CASSLRAEETQYF.

This clone was observed once. This chain uses TRBV5-4 with TRBJ1-4; 7 nucleotides agree with TRBD1. The germline V gene encodes CDR1 SGHNT and CDR2 YYREEE (reference sequence). The CDR3 extends over 13 amino acids. V lost 5 bases and J lost 5; bases outside the gene matches: 3. CDR3 sequence: CASRTGENEKLFF. CDR3 coding DNA: TGTGCCAGCAGAACAGGGGAAAATGAAAAACTGTTTTTT. Combining the CDR3 with reference TRBV5-4 and TRBJ1-4 gives the whole variable domain ETGVTQSPTHLIKTRGQQVTLRCSSQSGHNTVSWYQQALGQGPQFIFQYYREEENGRGNFPPRFSGLQFPNYSSELNVNALELDDSALYLCASRTGENEKLFFGSGTQLSVL.

The J gene is TRBJ2-5, the V gene TRBV10-3; TRBD2 is a possible D gene (6 bases). Looked up from germline, CDR1 is ENHRY and CDR2 is SYGVKD. CDR3 length equals 14 residues. Trimming cost V 4 bases and J 3 bases, with 12 bases left between them. CDR3 bases: TGTGCCATCAGTGCAGGGACTGGGGAAGAGACCCAGTACTTC. Protein product: CAISAGTGEETQYF.

The V call is TRBV2, the J call TRBJ1-2; D is unclear. Trimming left V 11 bases short and J 2 bases short, with 18 bases between. CDR3 size: 14 residues. CDR1 SNHLY and CDR2 FYNNEI come from the germline V gene. The CDR3 sequence is CAAPGPVSNYGYTF. The CDR3, as DNA: TGTGCCGCCCCAGGTCCGGTCTCGAACTATGGCTACACCTTC.